This T cell receptor beta chain appears in the sequencing data of a study of regulatory T cells in long-lasting Graves disease. In this sample, this clonotype turned up many times. For TCR beta, libraries came from iRepertoire HTBI primers and Arm-PCR of CDR3 regions. MiXCR, applied by TCRdb to the multiplex PCR reads, yields one record per CDR3 protein. The repertoire holds 400,000 to 450,000 distinct CDR3 sequences, with roughly 17% as singletons. Regarding time point: newly diagnosed GD, antithyroid drugs for less than 3 months. PBMC-derived RNA was used for the TCR library. This sample was also put to use in a study of T cells in Graves' hyperthyroidism and ophthalmopathy.

The origin of this receptor is a woman younger than 45 with Graves disease. The material was peripheral blood mononuclear cells (PBMCs), obtained at new diagnosis, from a patient treated with antithyroid drugs.

The CDR3 sequence: CASIPDSYEQYF. The CDR3 bases are TGTGCCAGCATCCCCGACTCCTACGAGCAGTACTTC. The rearrangement joins TRBV2 to TRBJ2-7; D gene ambiguous. The germline V gene encodes CDR1 SNHLY and CDR2 FYNNEI. This CDR3 contains 12 residues. The germline V and J ends were trimmed by 7 bases and 0 bases, with 7 bases remaining between them.